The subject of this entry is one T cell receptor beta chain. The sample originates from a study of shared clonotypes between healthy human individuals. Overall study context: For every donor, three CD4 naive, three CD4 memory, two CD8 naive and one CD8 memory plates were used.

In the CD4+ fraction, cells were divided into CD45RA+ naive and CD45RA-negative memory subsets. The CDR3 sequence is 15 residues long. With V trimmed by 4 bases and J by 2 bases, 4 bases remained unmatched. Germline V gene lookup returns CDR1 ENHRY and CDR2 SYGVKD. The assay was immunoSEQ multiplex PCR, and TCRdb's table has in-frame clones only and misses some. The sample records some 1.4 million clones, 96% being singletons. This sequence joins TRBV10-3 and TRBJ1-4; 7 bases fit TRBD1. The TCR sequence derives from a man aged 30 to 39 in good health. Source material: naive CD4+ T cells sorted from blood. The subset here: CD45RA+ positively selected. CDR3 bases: TGTGCCATCAGTGCCGACAGGGCGACTAATGAAAAACTGTTTTTT. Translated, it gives CAISADRATNEKLFF.